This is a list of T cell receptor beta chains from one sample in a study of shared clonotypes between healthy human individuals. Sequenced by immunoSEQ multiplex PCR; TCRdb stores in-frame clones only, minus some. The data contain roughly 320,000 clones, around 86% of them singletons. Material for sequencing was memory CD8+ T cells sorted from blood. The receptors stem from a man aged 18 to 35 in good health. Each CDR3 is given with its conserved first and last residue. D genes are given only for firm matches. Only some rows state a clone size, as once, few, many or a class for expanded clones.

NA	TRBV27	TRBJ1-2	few	CASSSGQRYGYTF	TGTGCCAGCAGTTCAGGCCAGCGCTATGGCTACACCTTC
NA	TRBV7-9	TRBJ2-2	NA	CASSVERGYDTGELFF	TGTGCCAGCAGCGTAGAGAGGGGTTACGACACCGGGGAGCTGTTTTTT
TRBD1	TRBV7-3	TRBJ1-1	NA	CASSLGQGLSNTEAFF	TGTGCCAGCAGCCTCGGACAGGGGCTCTCGAACACTGAAGCTTTCTTT
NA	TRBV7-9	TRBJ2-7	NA	CASSFRDRGSRTSPFEQYF	TGTGCCAGCAGCTTCCGTGACAGGGGGAGCCGGACTAGCCCTTTCGAGCAGTACTTC
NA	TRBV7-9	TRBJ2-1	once	CASSLSGGPYNEQFF	TGTGCCAGCAGCTTATCGGGCGGCCCCTACAATGAGCAGTTCTTC
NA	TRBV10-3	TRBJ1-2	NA	CAISESDHTNYGYTF	TGTGCCATCAGTGAGTCGGACCACACTAACTATGGCTACACCTTC
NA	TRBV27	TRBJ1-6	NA	CASSLQGPNSPLHF	TGTGCCAGCAGTTTACAGGGACCTAATTCACCCCTCCACTTT
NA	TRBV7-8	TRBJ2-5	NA	CASSLPQSTKYQETQYF	TGTGCCAGCAGCTTACCGCAATCGACTAAGTACCAAGAGACCCAGTACTTC
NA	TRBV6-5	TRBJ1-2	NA	CASSYGEVGGYTF	TGTGCCAGCAGTTATGGGGAAGTAGGTGGCTACACCTTC
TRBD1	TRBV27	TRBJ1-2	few	CASTPTGAGYGYTF	TGTGCCAGCACCCCGACAGGGGCGGGCTATGGCTACACCTTC
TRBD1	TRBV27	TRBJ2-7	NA	CASTLTGGLNEQYF	TGTGCCAGCACTTTGACAGGGGGCTTGAACGAGCAGTACTTC
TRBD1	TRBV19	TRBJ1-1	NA	CASRTGLAEAFF	TGTGCCAGTAGGACAGGGCTCGCTGAAGCTTTCTTT
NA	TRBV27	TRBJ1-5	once	CASSARLGNQPQHF	TGTGCCAGCAGCGCCCGACTGGGGAATCAGCCCCAGCATTTT
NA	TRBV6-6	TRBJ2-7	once	CASSVLRSYEQYF	TGTGCCAGCAGTGTCTTGCGCTCCTACGAGCAGTACTTC
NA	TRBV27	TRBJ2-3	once	CASSLSIRSGDTQYF	TGTGCCAGCAGTTTATCGATTCGCTCGGGAGATACGCAGTATTTT
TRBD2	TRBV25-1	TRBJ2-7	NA	CASSEVAGASYEQYF	TGTGCCAGCAGTGAGGTAGCGGGCGCCTCCTACGAGCAGTACTTC
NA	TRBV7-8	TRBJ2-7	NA	CASSQRGSYEQYF	TGTGCCAGCAGCCAGAGGGGCTCCTACGAGCAGTACTTC
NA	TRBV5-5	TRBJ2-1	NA	CASSLTGINEQFF	TGTGCCAGCAGCTTGACGGGGATAAATGAGCAGTTCTTC
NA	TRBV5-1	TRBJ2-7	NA	CASSLAGSYEQYF	TGCGCCAGCAGCTTGGCCGGGAGCTACGAGCAGTACTTC
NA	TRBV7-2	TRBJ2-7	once	CASTQGGGPYEQYF	TGTGCCAGCACCCAAGGGGGAGGGCCTTACGAGCAGTACTTC
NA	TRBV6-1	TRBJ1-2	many	CASSEVGATNYGYTF	TGTGCCAGCAGTGAAGTCGGGGCGACTAACTATGGCTACACCTTC
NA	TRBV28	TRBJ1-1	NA	CASSLPSTVNTEAFF	TGTGCCAGCAGTTTACCCTCGACAGTGAACACTGAAGCTTTCTTT
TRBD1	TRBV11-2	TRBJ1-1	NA	CASSLWVGQGMRGNTEAFF	TGTGCCAGCAGCTTATGGGTGGGACAGGGGATGAGGGGGAACACTGAAGCTTTCTTT
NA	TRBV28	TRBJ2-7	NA	CASMSYEQYF	TGTGCCAGCATGTCGTACGAGCAGTACTTC